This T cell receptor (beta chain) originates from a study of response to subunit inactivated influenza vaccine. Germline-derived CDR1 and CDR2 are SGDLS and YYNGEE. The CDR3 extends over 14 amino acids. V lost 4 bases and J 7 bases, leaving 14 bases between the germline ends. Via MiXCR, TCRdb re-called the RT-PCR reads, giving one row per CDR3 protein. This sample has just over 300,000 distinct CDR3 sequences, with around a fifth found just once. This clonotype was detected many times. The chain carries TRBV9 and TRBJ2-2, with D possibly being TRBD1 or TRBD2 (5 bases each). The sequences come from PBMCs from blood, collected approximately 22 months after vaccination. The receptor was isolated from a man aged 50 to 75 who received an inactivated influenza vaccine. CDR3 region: CASSPGTVIGELFF. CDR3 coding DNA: TGTGCCAGCAGCCCCGGGACCGTCATCGGGGAGCTGTTTTTT.